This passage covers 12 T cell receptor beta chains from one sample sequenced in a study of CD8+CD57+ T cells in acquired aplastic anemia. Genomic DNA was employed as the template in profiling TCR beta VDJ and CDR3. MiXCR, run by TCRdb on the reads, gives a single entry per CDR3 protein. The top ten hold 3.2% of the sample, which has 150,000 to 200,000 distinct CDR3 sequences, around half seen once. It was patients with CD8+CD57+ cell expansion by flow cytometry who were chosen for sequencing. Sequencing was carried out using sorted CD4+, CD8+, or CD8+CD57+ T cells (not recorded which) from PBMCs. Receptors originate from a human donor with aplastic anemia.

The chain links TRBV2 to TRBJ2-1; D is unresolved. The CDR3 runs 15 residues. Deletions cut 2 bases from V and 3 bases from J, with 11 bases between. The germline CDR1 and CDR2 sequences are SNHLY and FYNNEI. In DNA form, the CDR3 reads TGTGCCAGCAGTGAACTCGCGGTAGACTACAATGAGCAGTTCTTC. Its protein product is CASSELAVDYNEQFF.

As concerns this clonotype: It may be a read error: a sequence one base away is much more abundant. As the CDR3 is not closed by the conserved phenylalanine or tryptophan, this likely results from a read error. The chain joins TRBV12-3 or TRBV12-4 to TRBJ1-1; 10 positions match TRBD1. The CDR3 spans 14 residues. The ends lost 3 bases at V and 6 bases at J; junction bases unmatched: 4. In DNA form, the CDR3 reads TGTGCCAGCAGTTTGACAGGGGGCTTAGCTGAAGCTTTCTCT. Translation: CASSLTGGLAEAFS.

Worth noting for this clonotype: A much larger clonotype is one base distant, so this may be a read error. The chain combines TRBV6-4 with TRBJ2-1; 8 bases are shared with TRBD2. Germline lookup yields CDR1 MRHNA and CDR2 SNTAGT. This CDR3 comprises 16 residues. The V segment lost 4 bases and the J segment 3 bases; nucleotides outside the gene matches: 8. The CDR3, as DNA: TGTGCCAGCAGTGCACAGACTAGCGCCCTCTACAATGAGCAGTTCTTC. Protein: CASSAQTSALYNEQFF.

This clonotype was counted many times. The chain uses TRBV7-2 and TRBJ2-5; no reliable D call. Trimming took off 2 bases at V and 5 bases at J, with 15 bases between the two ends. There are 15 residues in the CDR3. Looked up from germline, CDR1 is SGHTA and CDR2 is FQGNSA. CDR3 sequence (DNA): TGTGCCAGCAGCTTACTGGCGGACGGTATTGAGACCCAGTACTTC. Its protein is CASSLLADGIETQYF. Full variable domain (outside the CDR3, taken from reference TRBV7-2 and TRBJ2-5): GAGVSQSPSNKVTEKGKDVELRCDPISGHTALYWYRQSLGQGLEFLIYFQGNSAPDKSGLPSDRFSAERTGGSVSTLTIQRTQQEDSAVYLCASSLLADGIETQYFGPGTRLLVL.

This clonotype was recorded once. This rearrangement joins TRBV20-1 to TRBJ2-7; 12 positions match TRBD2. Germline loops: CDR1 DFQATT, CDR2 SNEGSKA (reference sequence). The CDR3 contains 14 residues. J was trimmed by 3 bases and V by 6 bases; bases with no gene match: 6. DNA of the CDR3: TGCAGTGCGCTGACTAGCGGGGGAGACTACGAGCAGTACTTC. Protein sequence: CSALTSGGDYEQYF.

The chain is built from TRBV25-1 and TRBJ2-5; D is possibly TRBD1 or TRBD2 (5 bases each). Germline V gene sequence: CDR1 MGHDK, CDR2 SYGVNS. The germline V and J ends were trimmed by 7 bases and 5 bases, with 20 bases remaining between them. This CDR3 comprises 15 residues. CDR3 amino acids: CASTRRDVSGETQYF. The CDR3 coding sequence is TGTGCCAGCACTAGAAGGGACGTCTCCGGGGAGACCCAGTACTTC.

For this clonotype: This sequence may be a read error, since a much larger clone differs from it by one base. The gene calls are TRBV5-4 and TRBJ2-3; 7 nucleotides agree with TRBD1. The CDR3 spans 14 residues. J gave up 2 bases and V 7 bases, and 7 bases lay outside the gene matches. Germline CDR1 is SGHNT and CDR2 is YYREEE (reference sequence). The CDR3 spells CASGAGTVTDTQYF. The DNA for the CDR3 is TGTGCCAGCGGTGCCGGGACAGTCACAGATACGCAGTATTTT.

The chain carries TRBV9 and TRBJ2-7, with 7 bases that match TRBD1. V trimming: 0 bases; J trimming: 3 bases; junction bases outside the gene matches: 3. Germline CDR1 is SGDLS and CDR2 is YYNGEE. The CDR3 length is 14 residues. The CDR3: CASSVGTGFYEQYF. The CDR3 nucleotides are TGTGCCAGCAGCGTAGGGACAGGTTTCTACGAGCAGTACTTC.

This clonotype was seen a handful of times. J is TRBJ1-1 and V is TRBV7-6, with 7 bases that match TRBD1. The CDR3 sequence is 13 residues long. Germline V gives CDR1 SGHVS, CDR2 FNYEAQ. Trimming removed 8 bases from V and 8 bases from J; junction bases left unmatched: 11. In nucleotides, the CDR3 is TGTGCCAGCGCTAGGGGACAGCCCATAGAAGCTTTCTTT. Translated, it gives CASARGQPIEAFF.

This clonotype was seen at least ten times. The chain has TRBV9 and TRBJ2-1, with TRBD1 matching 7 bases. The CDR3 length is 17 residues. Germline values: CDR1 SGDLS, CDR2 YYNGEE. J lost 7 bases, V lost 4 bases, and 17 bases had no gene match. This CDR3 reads CASSSQGVGPRRNEQFF. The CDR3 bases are TGTGCCAGCAGCTCCCAGGGGGTGGGCCCCCGCCGGAATGAGCAGTTCTTC. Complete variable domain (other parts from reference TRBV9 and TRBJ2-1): DSGVTQTPKHLITATGQRVTLRCSPRSGDLSVYWYQQSLDQGLQFLIQYYNGEERAKGNILERFSAQQFPDLHSELNLSSLELGDSALYFCASSSQGVGPRRNEQFFGPGTRLTVL.

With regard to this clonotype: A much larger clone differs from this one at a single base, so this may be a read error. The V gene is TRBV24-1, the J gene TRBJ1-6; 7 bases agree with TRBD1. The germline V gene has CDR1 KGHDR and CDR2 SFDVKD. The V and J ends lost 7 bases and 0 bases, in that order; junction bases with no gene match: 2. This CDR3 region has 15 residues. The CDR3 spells CATRKGASYNSPLHF. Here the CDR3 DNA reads TGTGCCACCAGAAAGGGGGCCTCCTATAATTCACCCCTCCACTTT.

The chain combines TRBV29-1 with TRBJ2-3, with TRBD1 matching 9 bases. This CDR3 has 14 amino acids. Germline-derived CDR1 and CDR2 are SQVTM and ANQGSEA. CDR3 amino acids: CTIHRGLSTDTQYF. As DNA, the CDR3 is TGCACAATACACAGGGGGCTCAGCACAGATACGCAGTATTTT.